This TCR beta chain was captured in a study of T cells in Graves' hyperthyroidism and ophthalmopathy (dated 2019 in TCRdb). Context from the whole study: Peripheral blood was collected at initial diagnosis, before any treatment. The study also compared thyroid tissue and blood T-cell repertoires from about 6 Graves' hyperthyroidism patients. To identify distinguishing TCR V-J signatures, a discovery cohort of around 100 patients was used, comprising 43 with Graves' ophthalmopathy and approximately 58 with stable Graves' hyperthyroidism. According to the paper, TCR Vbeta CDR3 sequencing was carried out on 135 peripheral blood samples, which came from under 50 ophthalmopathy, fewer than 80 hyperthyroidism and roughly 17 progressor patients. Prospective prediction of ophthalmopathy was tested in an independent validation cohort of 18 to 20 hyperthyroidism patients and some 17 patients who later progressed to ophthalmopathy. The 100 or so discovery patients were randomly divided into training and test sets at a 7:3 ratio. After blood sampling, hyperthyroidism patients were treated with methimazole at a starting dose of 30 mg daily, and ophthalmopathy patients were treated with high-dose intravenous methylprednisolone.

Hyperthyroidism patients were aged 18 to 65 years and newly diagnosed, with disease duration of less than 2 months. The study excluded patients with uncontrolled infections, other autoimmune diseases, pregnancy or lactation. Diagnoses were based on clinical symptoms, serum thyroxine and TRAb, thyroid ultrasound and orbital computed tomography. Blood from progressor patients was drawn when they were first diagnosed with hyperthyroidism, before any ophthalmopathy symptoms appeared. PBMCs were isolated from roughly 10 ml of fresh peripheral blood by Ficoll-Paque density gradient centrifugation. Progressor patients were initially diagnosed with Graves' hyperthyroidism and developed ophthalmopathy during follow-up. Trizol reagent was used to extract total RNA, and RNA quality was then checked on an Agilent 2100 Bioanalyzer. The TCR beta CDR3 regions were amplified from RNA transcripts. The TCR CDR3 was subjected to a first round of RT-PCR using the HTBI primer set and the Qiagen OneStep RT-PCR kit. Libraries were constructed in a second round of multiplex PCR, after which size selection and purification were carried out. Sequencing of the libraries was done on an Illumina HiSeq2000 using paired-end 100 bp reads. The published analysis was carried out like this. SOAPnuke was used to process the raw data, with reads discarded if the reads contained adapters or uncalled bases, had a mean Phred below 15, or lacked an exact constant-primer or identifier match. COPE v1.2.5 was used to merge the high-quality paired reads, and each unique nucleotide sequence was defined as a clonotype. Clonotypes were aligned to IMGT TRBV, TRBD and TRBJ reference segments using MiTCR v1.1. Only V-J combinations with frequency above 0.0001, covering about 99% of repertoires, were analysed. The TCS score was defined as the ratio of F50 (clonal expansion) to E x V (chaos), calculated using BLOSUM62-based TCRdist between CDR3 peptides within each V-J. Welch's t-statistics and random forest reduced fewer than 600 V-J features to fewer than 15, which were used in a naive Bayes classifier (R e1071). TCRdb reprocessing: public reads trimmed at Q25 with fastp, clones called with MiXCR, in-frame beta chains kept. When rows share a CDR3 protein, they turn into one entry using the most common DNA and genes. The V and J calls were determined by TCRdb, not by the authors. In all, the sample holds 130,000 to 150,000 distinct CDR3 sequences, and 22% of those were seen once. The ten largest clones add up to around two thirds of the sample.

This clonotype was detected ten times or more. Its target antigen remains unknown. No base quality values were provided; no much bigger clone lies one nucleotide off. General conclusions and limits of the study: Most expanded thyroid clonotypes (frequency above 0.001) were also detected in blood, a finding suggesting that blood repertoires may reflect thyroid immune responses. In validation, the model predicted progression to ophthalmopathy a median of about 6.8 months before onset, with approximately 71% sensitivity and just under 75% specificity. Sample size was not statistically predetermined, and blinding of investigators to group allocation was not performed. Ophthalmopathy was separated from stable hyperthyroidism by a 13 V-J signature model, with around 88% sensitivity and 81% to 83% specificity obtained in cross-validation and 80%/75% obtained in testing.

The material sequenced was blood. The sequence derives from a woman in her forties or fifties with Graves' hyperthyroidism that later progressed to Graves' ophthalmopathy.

The DNA is TGTGCCAGCTCACCACCAAATCGAGGTAGCATTAATGAGCAGTTCTTC. Translation gives CASSPPNRGSINEQFF. The sequence is built from TRBV18 and TRBJ2-1, with no D gene named confidently. The CDR3 measures 16 amino acids from cysteine to phenylalanine. The retained sequence is limited to the CDR3, 48 bases, with the frame set at the first base. Sequences KGHSH (CDR1) and LQKENI (CDR2) are obtained from the germline V gene. V and J lose 0 bases and 7 bases, and a span of 16 bases separates them.